This T cell receptor beta chain appears in the sequencing data of a study of PD-1 blockade in classical Hodgkin lymphoma. Sequencing used immunoSEQ multiplex PCR; TCRdb keeps in-frame clones, though not all of them. Of about 30,000 clones in the sample, 80% to 90% were seen once. Overall study findings and caveats: Patients who responded completely had about the same baseline diversity as newly diagnosed patients. By C4D1, diversity of CD4+ TCRs had risen significantly, whereas that of CD8+ TCRs had not. Reasons behind the repertoire differences stay unclear, perhaps disease activity or earlier therapy. Baseline TCR diversity was reportedly lower in newly diagnosed patients than healthy donors.

Exposure to brentuximab vedotin varied, and each patient had relapsed following autologous stem cell transplantation. Investigators obtained CD8+ T cells from thawed PBMCs by magnetic negative selection. Details on this clone: Its antigen is still unknown.

Sample: CD8+ T cells from blood, taken at baseline. The clonotype originates from a human donor with classical Hodgkin lymphoma.

The CDR3: CASSSRTSAVRELFF. CDR3 in DNA: TGTGCCAGCAGCTCCCGGACTAGCGCCGTCCGGGAGCTGTTTTTT. V gene TRBV9 combines with J gene TRBJ2-2; 9 bases align to TRBD2. The CDR3 consists of 15 residues. Losses at the gene ends were 4 bases for V and 9 bases for J; bases not matched to a gene: 10. CDR1 is SGDLS, CDR2 YYNGEE, per germline.